A selection of T cell receptor beta chains follows, all from one sample in a study of control samples from healthy donors and cancer patients. TCRdb keeps only in-frame clones here, not all; method: immunoSEQ multiplex PCR. This table holds approximately 130,000 clones, about 86% found once. The sequenced sample was blood. The source is a man aged 30 to 39 in good health. Both conserved end residues are part of each CDR3. The D gene is left open where the match is weak. Only some rows state a clone size, as once, few, many or a class for expanded clones.

J | V | size | D | DNA | CDR3
TRBJ1-1 | TRBV29-1 | - | TRBD1 | TGCAGCGTTGTGCCGGGACAGGGGGCACTAGGGGCTTTCTTT | CSVVPGQGALGAFF
TRBJ1-3 | TRBV19 | - | TRBD1 | TGTGCCAGTATTCTACAGGGGGCTGGAAACACCATATATTTT | CASILQGAGNTIYF
TRBJ1-2 | TRBV11-2 | once | TRBD1 | TGTGCCAGCAGCTCTACAGGGGCCTATGGCTACACCTTC | CASSSTGAYGYTF
TRBJ1-4 | TRBV29-1 | - | - | TGCAGCGTTGGCCGGACGGGAGTCCTGTTTTTT | CSVGRTGVLFF
TRBJ2-7 | TRBV18 | few | - | TGTGCCAGCTCACTATCGCCCCAGGGGGGTAACGGCGAGCAGTACTTC | CASSLSPQGGNGEQYF
TRBJ1-5 | TRBV5-5 | - | TRBD1 | TGTGCCAGCAGCTTGCGTACAGGGGGTCTCGGTAGCAATCAGCCCCAGCATTTT | CASSLRTGGLGSNQPQHF
TRBJ2-7 | TRBV5-6 | - | TRBD1 | TGTGCCAGCAGTCAAGGACAGGGACGTTATGAGCAGTACTTC | CASSQGQGRYEQYF
TRBJ1-2 | TRBV5-3 | - | TRBD1 | TGTGCCAGAAGCCCGGACAGGGCTAACTATGGCTACACCTTC | CARSPDRANYGYTF
TRBJ2-5 | TRBV6-2/TRBV6-3 | - | - | TGTGCCAGCAGGTACAGAGACTACCAAGAGACCCAGTACTTC | CASRYRDYQETQYF
TRBJ2-2 | TRBV12-3/TRBV12-4 | - | - | TGTGCCAGCAAACTGCAGACCGGGGAGCTGTTTTTT | CASKLQTGELFF
TRBJ2-2 | TRBV7-7 | - | TRBD2 | TGTGCCAGCAGCTTAATTCCCTCGGAGGGACTATCCACCGGGGAGCTGTTTTTT | CASSLIPSEGLSTGELFF
TRBJ2-4 | TRBV7-3 | - | - | TGTGCCAGCAGCTCCACAGGCATAGCTGCCAAAAACATTCAGTACTTC | CASSSTGIAAKNIQYF
TRBJ1-1 | TRBV29-1 | - | - | TGCAGCGTTAGAACAAACGGGGGGAACACTGAAGCTTTCTTT | CSVRTNGGNTEAFF
TRBJ1-2 | TRBV9 | - | TRBD1 | TGTGCCAGCAGCGTAGAGAACAGGGGGAGTGGCTACACCTTC | CASSVENRGSGYTF
TRBJ2-1 | TRBV24-1 | few | - | TGTGCCACCAGTAACCGGGACATCACCAATGAGCAGTTCTTC | CATSNRDITNEQFF
TRBJ1-2 | TRBV24-1 | - | - | TGTGCCGTCCAAAGGGACACATCTAACTATGGCTACACCTTC | CAVQRDTSNYGYTF
TRBJ2-5 | TRBV7-2 | - | TRBD1 | TGTGCCAGCAGCTCGAGGTCAGGGGGAGAGACCCAGTACTTC | CASSSRSGGETQYF
TRBJ1-1 | TRBV24-1 | - | - | TGTGCCACCAGTGACCCAGGACGGGGAGCTGAAGCTTTCTTT | CATSDPGRGAEAFF
TRBJ1-2 | TRBV5-1 | - | - | TGCGCCAGCAGTCCGGATCCGAACTATGGCTACACCTTC | CASSPDPNYGYTF
TRBJ1-6 | TRBV11-3 | - | TRBD1 | TGTGCCAGCAGGGCCACAGGGGATAATAATTCACCCCTCCACTTT | CASRATGDNNSPLHF
TRBJ1-6 | TRBV12-3/TRBV12-4 | - | - | TGTGCCAGCAGTTTCCAGTATAATTCACCCCTCCACTTT | CASSFQYNSPLHF
TRBJ2-1 | TRBV12-3/TRBV12-4 | - | - | TGTGCCAGCAGTCTATCCCCTCCATTGGAGCAGTTCTTC | CASSLSPPLEQFF
TRBJ2-1 | TRBV10-2 | - | TRBD1 | TGCGCCAGCAGTGACCAACAGGGGGCCGTGTTCAACAATGAGCAGTTCTTC | CASSDQQGAVFNNEQFF
TRBJ1-1 | TRBV12-3/TRBV12-4 | - | - | TGTGCCAGCACTCGACAGCAGAACACTGAAGCTTTCTTT | CASTRQQNTEAFF
TRBJ1-5 | TRBV28 | - | - | TGTGCCACAGAGATTCTGATTGGGTCAATCCAGCCCCAGCATTTT | CATEILIGSIQPQHF
TRBJ2-7 | TRBV10-1 | many | - | TGCGCCAGCAGTGAGAGGTCGGGGTCCTACGAGCAGTACTTC | CASSERSGSYEQYF
TRBJ2-5 | TRBV6-5 | few | - | TGTGCCAGCACTTTCAGGGTGGAAGAGACCCAGTACTTC | CASTFRVEETQYF
TRBJ1-5 | TRBV5-1 | - | TRBD1 | TGCGCCAGCAGCTTGCAAGGGGGCGAAAATCAGCCCCAGCATTTT | CASSLQGGENQPQHF
TRBJ2-5 | TRBV11-3 | - | TRBD2 | TGTGCCAGCAGCTTGGGGATCGATAGCGGGGGAGTAGAGACCCAGTACTTC | CASSLGIDSGGVETQYF
TRBJ1-1 | TRBV19 | once | - | TGTGCCAGTAGTATAAGGGGCAGTTTGAACACTGAAGCTTTCTTT | CASSIRGSLNTEAFF
TRBJ2-2 | TRBV5-1 | - | - | TGCGCCAGCAGCGTAGACAGGAACACCGGGGAGCTGTTTTTT | CASSVDRNTGELFF
TRBJ2-1 | TRBV29-1 | few | - | TGCAGCGGAGGGGGCAATGAGCAGTTCTTC | CSGGGNEQFF
TRBJ2-2 | TRBV2 | - | - | TGTGCCAGCAGTGAAAGGGTGTCCGGGGAGCTGTTTTTT | CASSERVSGELFF
TRBJ2-5 | TRBV3-1/TRBV3-2 | - | - | TGTGCCAGCAGCCGAAGAGGGACCATTACCAAGAGGACCCAGTACTTC | CASSRRGTITKRTQYF
TRBJ2-7 | TRBV4-1 | - | TRBD2 | TGCGCCAGCAGCCGATCCTGGAGCCCCAGCGGGGGGAAGGCCTACGAGCAGTACTTC | CASSRSWSPSGGKAYEQYF
TRBJ1-3 | TRBV21-1 | - | - | TGTGCCAGCAGCAAAAGTATGATGTGGGTCCCGATTCCTCCTGGTGTCCACACCATATATTTT | CASSKSMMWVPIPPGVHTIYF
TRBJ2-5 | TRBV5-8 | - | - | TGTGCCAGCAGCTTGGGTAGGGGACGCGGAGAGACCCAGTACTTC | CASSLGRGRGETQYF
TRBJ1-2 | TRBV11-2 | once | - | TGTGCCAGCAGCACCGGAGGAGGGGGCTATGGCTACACCTTC | CASSTGGGGYGYTF
TRBJ1-5 | TRBV6-2/TRBV6-3 | - | - | TGTGCCAGCAGCCAGGACAGCCTAAATCAGCCCCAGCATTTT | CASSQDSLNQPQHF
TRBJ2-1 | TRBV7-2 | few | - | TGTGCCAGCAGCCCCCCGTTTTCCTACAATGAGCAGTTCTTC | CASSPPFSYNEQFF
TRBJ1-1 | TRBV11-3 | - | - | TGTGCCAGCATCCCCGCTCTGGGGCCCACTGAAGCTTTCTTT | CASIPALGPTEAFF
TRBJ2-1 | TRBV20-1 | - | TRBD2 | TGCAGTGCTAGTCCTATAACCCTAGCGGGGGGCTACAATGAGCAGTTCTTC | CSASPITLAGGYNEQFF
TRBJ1-6 | TRBV10-3 | - | TRBD1 | TGTGCCATCAGTACCGGGACAGGGAGTTCACCCCTCCACTTT | CAISTGTGSSPLHF
TRBJ1-3 | TRBV5-4 | once | - | TGTGCCAGCAGCTTGATAGGGGCTGGAAACACCATATATTTT | CASSLIGAGNTIYF
TRBJ1-4 | TRBV21-1 | - | - | TGTGCCAGCAGCAAACGGGGATCGGGACGGACTAAGTATAATGAAAAACTGTTTTTT | CASSKRGSGRTKYNEKLFF
TRBJ1-1 | TRBV12-3/TRBV12-4 | - | - | TGTGCCAGCAGCGGCGGGGGAGTCGGAGCTTTCTTT | CASSGGGVGAFF